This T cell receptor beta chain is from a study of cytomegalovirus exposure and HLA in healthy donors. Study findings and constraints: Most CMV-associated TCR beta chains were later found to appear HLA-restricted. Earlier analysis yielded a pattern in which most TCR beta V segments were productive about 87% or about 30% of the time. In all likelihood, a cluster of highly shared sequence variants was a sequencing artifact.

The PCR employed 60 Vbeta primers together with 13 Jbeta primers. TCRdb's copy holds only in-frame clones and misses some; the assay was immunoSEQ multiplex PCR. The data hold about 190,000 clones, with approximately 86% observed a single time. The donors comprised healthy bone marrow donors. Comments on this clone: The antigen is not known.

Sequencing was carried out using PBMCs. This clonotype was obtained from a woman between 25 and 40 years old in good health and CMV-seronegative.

The CDR3 DNA reads as TGTGCCAGCAGTCCTACCCCCTTCGACTCCCTTCGCACAGATACGCAGTATTTT. This codes for CASSPTPFDSLRTDTQYF. V usage is TRBV7-9 and J usage is TRBJ2-3; D gene ambiguous. CDR3 size: 18 residues. Germline CDR1 reads SEHNR; CDR2 reads FQNEAQ (reference sequence). V dropped 6 bases and J dropped 1 base, with 23 bases sitting between them.